This T cell receptor beta chain is from a study of T cells in localized non-small cell lung cancer. Sequencing was performed with immunoSEQ multiplex PCR; in TCRdb, only in-frame clones are kept and a portion is missing. The sample includes 60,000 to 75,000 clones, about 83% seen only once; the top ten take about 13%. A remark on this clone: Its cognate antigen is unknown.

The CDR3 spans 16 residues. Germline-derived CDR1 and CDR2 are MRHNA and SNTAGT. The V end lost 0 bases, the J end lost 2 bases, and 8 bases lay between the germline ends. General study points: Overall survival was longer when the density of T cells in the blood was higher. There were a median around 60 of the top 100 tumor clones appearing in adjacent lung.

Specimen: peripheral blood, collected before any cancer treatment. The TCR comes from a female donor aged 60 or older with stage I lung adenocarcinoma. V gene TRBV6-4 combines with J gene TRBJ2-6, with D maybe TRBD2 (5 bases). DNA for the CDR3: TGTGCCAGCAGTGACTCACTAGTTCCTGGGGCCAACGTCCTGACTTTC. This sequence encodes CASSDSLVPGANVLTF.